Detailed here is one TCR beta chain. Its antigen remains unknown. Drawing of blood for sampling happened at baseline, at cycle 4 day 1, and at cycle 7 day 1. The assay was immunoSEQ multiplex PCR, and TCRdb's table has in-frame clones only and misses some. Of approximately 6,500 clones in the sample, roughly 77% were seen once. This sample is drawn from a study of OX40 agonist ivuxolimab in advanced cancers. Study context: Checkpoint inhibitors had been given previously to 40% of patients.

Study-level points and caveats: There was clonal expansion of CD4+ and CD8+ blood T cells by week 6 at 0.1 to 3.0 mg/kg.

The germline V gene encodes CDR1 PRHDT and CDR2 FYEKMQ (reference sequence). The CDR3 length is 12 residues. V was shortened by 4 bases and J by 2 bases, with 4 bases between the two germline ends. V usage is TRBV13 and J usage is TRBJ2-3; D is unresolved. Sequencing used CD4+ or CD8+ T cells sorted from blood, obtained in a trial of the OX40 agonist ivuxolimab. This TCR came from an adult with an advanced solid tumor such as melanoma, head and neck, liver or kidney cancer. The CDR3 DNA follows: TGTGCCAGCAGCTACCTCACAGATACGCAGTATTTT. This gives the protein CASSYLTDTQYF.